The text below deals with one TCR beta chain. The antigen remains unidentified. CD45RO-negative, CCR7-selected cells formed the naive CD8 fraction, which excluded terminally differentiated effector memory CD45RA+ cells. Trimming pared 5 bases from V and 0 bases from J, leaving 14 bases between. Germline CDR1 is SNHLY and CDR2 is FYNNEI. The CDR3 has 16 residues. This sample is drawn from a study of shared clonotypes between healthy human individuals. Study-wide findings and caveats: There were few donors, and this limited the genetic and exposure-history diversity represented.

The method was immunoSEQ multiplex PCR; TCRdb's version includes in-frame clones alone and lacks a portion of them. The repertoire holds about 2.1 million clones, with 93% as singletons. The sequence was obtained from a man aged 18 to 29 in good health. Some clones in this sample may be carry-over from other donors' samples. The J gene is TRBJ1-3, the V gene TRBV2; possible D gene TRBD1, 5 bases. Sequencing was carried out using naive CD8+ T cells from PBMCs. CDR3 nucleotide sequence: TGTGCCAGCAGTCAACCGGGACTGAGCTCTGGAAACACCATATATTTT. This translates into CASSQPGLSSGNTIYF.